Listed below are T cell receptor beta chains from one sample, sequenced in a study of CD8+ T cells in alopecia areata. TCRdb keeps only in-frame clones here, not all; method: immunoSEQ multiplex PCR. This table holds about 42,000 clones, approximately 65% found once. The sequencing here drew on CD8+ T cells sorted from blood, taken at week 4, from a patient treated with tofacitinib. The source is a human donor with alopecia areata. Both conserved end residues are part of each CDR3. A D gene is named only where the DNA matches it firmly. A clone size is listed for some rows: how often the clone was seen (once, few, many), or a class if it is expanded.

clone_size,j_call,d_call,v_call,cdr3_aa,cdr3_nt
.,TRBJ2-7,.,TRBV19,CATRGRGPFYEQYF,TGTGCCACTAGGGGACGAGGACCCTTCTACGAGCAGTACTTC
.,TRBJ2-3,.,TRBV29-1,CSVSPDSTSTDTQYF,TGCAGCGTCTCCCCGGACAGCACTAGCACAGATACGCAGTATTTT
.,TRBJ2-5,.,TRBV25-1,CASSGGGGFGETQYF,TGTGCCAGCAGTGGGGGAGGAGGGTTTGGGGAGACCCAGTACTTC
once,TRBJ1-2,.,TRBV6-5,CASSLTPSYGYTF,TGTGCCAGCAGCCTTACACCCTCCTATGGCTACACCTTC
large,TRBJ2-5,TRBD1,TRBV28,CASSFATGVKSQYF,TGTGCCAGCAGTTTTGCGACAGGGGTGAAGTCCCAGTACTTC
.,TRBJ2-2,.,TRBV29-1,CGSEITGELFF,TGCGGCTCAGAAATTACCGGGGAGCTGTTTTTT
.,TRBJ1-2,.,TRBV6-5,CASSYGQDSLYGYTF,TGTGCCAGCAGTTACGGCCAGGACAGCCTCTATGGCTACACCTTC
.,TRBJ1-1,.,TRBV6-6,CASSLTEKKAFF,TGTGCCAGCAGCCTTACAGAAAAGAAAGCTTTCTTT
.,TRBJ2-3,.,TRBV7-2,CASSLGDTSYTDTQYF,TGTGCCAGCAGCTTAGGAGACACCTCCTACACAGATACGCAGTATTTT
.,TRBJ2-3,.,TRBV29-1,CSVGTIMGQIGVSTDTQYF,TGCAGCGTTGGGACAATCATGGGTCAAATCGGGGTTAGCACAGATACGCAGTATTTT
few,TRBJ2-5,.,TRBV4-3,CASSQEAGETQYF,TGCGCCAGCAGCCAAGAGGCAGGAGAGACCCAGTACTTC
.,TRBJ1-5,.,TRBV30,CAWSAGNSNQPQHF,TGTGCCTGGAGTGCGGGGAATAGCAATCAGCCCCAGCATTTT
.,TRBJ2-7,TRBD2,TRBV2,CASIPGLAGESSYEQYF,TGTGCCAGCATCCCGGGACTAGCGGGGGAAAGCTCCTACGAGCAGTACTTC
.,TRBJ2-4,.,TRBV7-2,CASSLAQEIQYF,TGTGCCAGCAGCTTAGCGCAAGAAATTCAGTACTTC
.,TRBJ2-1,.,TRBV4-3,CASSQSILNEQFF,TGCGCCAGCAGCCAAAGCATACTCAATGAGCAGTTCTTC
few,TRBJ2-7,TRBD2,TRBV29-1,CSVEVSGGADYEQYF,TGCAGCGTTGAAGTATCGGGGGGTGCCGACTACGAGCAGTACTTC
.,TRBJ2-7,.,TRBV9,CASSKRPDVGRTDYEQYF,TGTGCCAGCAGCAAACGGCCGGACGTTGGGAGGACGGACTACGAGCAGTACTTC
.,TRBJ1-4,.,TRBV29-1,CSVDSGVKLFF,TGCAGCGTGGACTCGGGGGTAAAACTGTTTTTT
.,TRBJ2-7,TRBD1,TRBV5-6,CASSWGTGYEQYF,TGTGCCAGCAGCTGGGGGACAGGGTACGAGCAGTACTTC
few,TRBJ2-3,.,TRBV29-1,CSGTAGPTDTQYF,TGCAGTGGGACTGCGGGGCCCACAGATACGCAGTATTTT
few,TRBJ1-1,.,TRBV30,CAWSVSGGTEAFF,TGTGCCTGGAGTGTTTCGGGGGGCACTGAAGCTTTCTTT
.,TRBJ1-6,.,TRBV30,CAWSVPNSPLHF,TGTGCCTGGAGTGTACCCAATTCACCCCTCCACTTT
few,TRBJ2-2,.,TRBV29-1,CSVPQGTGELFF,TGCAGCGTCCCCCAGGGGACCGGGGAGCTGTTTTTT
.,TRBJ2-3,.,TRBV29-1,CSVDAGQIERVSTDTQYF,TGCAGCGTTGACGCGGGACAGATAGAAAGGGTTAGCACAGATACGCAGTATTTT
.,TRBJ2-1,.,TRBV6-5,CASSSLMDNEQFF,TGTGCCAGCAGTAGCCTTATGGACAATGAGCAGTTCTTC
.,TRBJ2-7,TRBD1,TRBV29-1,CSVELTGEEQYF,TGCAGCGTTGAGTTGACAGGGGAAGAGCAGTACTTC
.,TRBJ2-3,TRBD2,TRBV5-6,CASSPWGGGTDTQYF,TGTGCCAGCAGCCCCTGGGGAGGGGGCACAGATACGCAGTATTTT
.,TRBJ2-7,TRBD2,TRBV30,CAWSEAGVEQYF,TGTGCCTGGAGTGAGGCGGGAGTCGAGCAGTACTTC
.,TRBJ2-5,TRBD1,TRBV6-5,CASSYSTGEVQETQYF,TGTGCCAGCAGTTACTCGACAGGGGAGGTCCAAGAGACCCAGTACTTC
.,TRBJ1-5,.,TRBV27,CASRGGWRDQPQHF,TGTGCCAGCAGAGGCGGTTGGCGAGATCAGCCCCAGCATTTT
few,TRBJ1-2,.,TRBV19,CAYRDGYGYTF,TGTGCTTACAGGGATGGCTATGGCTACACCTTC
.,TRBJ1-1,.,TRBV2,CASQLKPGEGTEAFF,TGTGCCAGTCAACTTAAACCAGGAGAGGGCACTGAAGCTTTCTTT
.,TRBJ2-1,.,TRBV30,CAWGADGRSYNEQFF,TGTGCCTGGGGCGCCGACGGACGCTCCTACAATGAGCAGTTCTTC
.,TRBJ2-7,.,TRBV13,CASSAPGLSYEQYF,TGTGCCAGCAGCGCCCCGGGTCTCTCCTACGAGCAGTACTTC
.,TRBJ2-7,.,TRBV6-5,CASSSGGRRQQYF,TGTGCCAGCAGTTCAGGTGGTCGACGCCAGCAGTACTTC
.,TRBJ1-1,TRBD1,TRBV7-9,CASSPRGDSEAFF,TGTGCCAGCAGCCCTAGGGGGGACAGTGAAGCTTTCTTT
few,TRBJ2-3,.,TRBV30,CAWSPTDTQYF,TGTGCCTGGAGCCCCACAGATACGCAGTATTTT
.,TRBJ2-1,TRBD1,TRBV29-1,CSVVSPGGENYNEQFF,TGCAGCGTTGTTAGTCCAGGGGGCGAAAACTACAATGAGCAGTTCTTC
few,TRBJ2-7,.,TRBV29-1,CSVEDADSYEQYF,TGCAGCGTTGAGGATGCCGATTCCTACGAGCAGTACTTC
many,TRBJ1-1,.,TRBV11-2,CASREGGWNTEAFF,TGTGCCAGCAGAGAAGGGGGGTGGAACACTGAAGCTTTCTTT
.,TRBJ2-5,.,TRBV6-5,CASSPLAGRQETQYF,TGTGCCAGCAGCCCACTGGCGGGGAGGCAAGAGACCCAGTACTTC
.,TRBJ2-2,TRBD2,TRBV5-6,CASSPGLAGAPNTGELFF,TGTGCCAGCAGTCCTGGACTAGCGGGGGCCCCGAACACCGGGGAGCTGTTTTTT
.,TRBJ2-7,TRBD2,TRBV30,CAWRAGSSYEQYF,TGTGCCTGGAGAGCGGGAAGCTCCTACGAGCAGTACTTC
.,TRBJ2-1,.,TRBV27,CASSLQRRNEQFF,TGTGCCAGCAGTTTACAGCGCCGCAATGAGCAGTTCTTC
.,TRBJ2-5,.,TRBV11-2,CASSLAARDQETQYF,TGTGCCAGCAGCTTAGCCGCCAGGGATCAAGAGACCCAGTACTTC
few,TRBJ1-1,.,TRBV19,CASSIQGTEAFF,TGTGCCAGTAGTATTCAGGGAACTGAAGCTTTCTTT
.,TRBJ2-1,.,TRBV6-5,CASSYNRNNEQFF,TGTGCCAGCAGTTACAATAGAAACAATGAGCAGTTCTTC
.,TRBJ2-7,.,TRBV29-1,CSVEQWDTSNYEQYF,TGCAGCGTGGAACAGTGGGACACGTCAAACTACGAGCAGTACTTC
.,TRBJ1-1,TRBD1,TRBV27,CASSLAGQGRGTEAFF,TGTGCCAGCAGTCTCGCCGGACAGGGGAGGGGGACTGAAGCTTTCTTT